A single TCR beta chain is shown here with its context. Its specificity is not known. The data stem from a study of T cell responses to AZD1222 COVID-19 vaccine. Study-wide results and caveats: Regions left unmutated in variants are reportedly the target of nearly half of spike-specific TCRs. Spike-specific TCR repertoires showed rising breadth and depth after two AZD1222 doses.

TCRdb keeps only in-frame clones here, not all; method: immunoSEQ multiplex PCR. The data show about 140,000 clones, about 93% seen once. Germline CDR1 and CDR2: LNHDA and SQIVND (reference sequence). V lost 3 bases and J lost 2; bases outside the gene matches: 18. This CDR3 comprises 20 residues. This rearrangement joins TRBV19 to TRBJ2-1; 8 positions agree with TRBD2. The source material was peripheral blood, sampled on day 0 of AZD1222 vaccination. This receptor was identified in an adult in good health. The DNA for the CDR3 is TGTGCCAGTAGTATGTGGATGAGGGCTAGCGGGCGATTTCCCTACAATGAGCAGTTCTTC. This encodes CASSMWMRASGRFPYNEQFF.